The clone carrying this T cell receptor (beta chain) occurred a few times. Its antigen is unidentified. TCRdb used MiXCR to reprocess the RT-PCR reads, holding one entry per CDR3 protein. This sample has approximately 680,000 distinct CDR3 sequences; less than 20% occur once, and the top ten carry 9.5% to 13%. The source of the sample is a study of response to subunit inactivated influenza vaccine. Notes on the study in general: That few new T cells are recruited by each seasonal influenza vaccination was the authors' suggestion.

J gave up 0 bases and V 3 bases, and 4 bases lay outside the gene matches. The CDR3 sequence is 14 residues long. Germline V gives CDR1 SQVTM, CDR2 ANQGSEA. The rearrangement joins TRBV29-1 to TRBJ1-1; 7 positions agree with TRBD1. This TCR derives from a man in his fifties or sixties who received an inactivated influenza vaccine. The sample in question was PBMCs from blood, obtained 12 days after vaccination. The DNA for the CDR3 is TGCAGCGTTGATCAGGGGGGGATGAACACTGAAGCTTTCTTT. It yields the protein CSVDQGGMNTEAFF.